What follows is one TCR beta chain and its context. This record comes from a study of technical replicates of blood from a few donors. Germline lookup yields CDR1 LNHDA and CDR2 SQIVND (reference sequence). The CDR3 extends over 16 amino acids. The V gene end was trimmed by 5 bases and the J gene end by 8 bases; junction bases not matched to a gene: 13. Sequencing used immunoSEQ multiplex PCR; TCRdb keeps in-frame clones, though not all of them. Among roughly 71,000 clones, around nine tenths were seen once, and the ten largest hold about 0.39%. V gene TRBV19 combines with J gene TRBJ2-1; 9 nucleotides match TRBD2. This sequence originates from a human donor in good health. The sequenced sample consisted of T cells isolated from PBMCs. The CDR3 DNA follows: TGTGCCAGTAGTGCGGGAGGGCCTTATAGCACGGATGAGCAGTTCTTC. Protein: CASSAGGPYSTDEQFF.